The rows below give T cell receptor beta chains drawn from one sample of a study of T-cell reconstitution after alpha-beta-depleted transplantation in children. TCRdb used MiXCR to reprocess the PCR reads, holding one entry per CDR3 protein. The table shows hundreds of thousands of distinct CDR3 sequences, with 16% occurring only once. Sequences were derived from PBMCs from the stem cell graft donor, sampled from the stem cell graft. The receptor set was obtained from a human donor who donated a stem cell graft to a child with acute myeloid leukemia. Both conserved end residues are part of each CDR3.

J gene,V gene,CDR3 protein
TRBJ2-5,TRBV15,CATSREVTGQGPETQYF
TRBJ2-1,TRBV24-1,CATSERDRANEQFF
TRBJ2-1,TRBV20-1,CSATLGQGGEQFF
TRBJ2-7,TRBV6-2/TRBV6-3,CASGDKSYEQYF
TRBJ2-1,TRBV12-3/TRBV12-4,CASSLVGARNEQFF
TRBJ1-2,TRBV5-1,CASRGGENGYTF
TRBJ2-4,TRBV12-3/TRBV12-4,CASSTGTSGASVQYF
TRBJ1-1,TRBV7-9,CASSARDRVSAEAFF
TRBJ2-2,TRBV12-3/TRBV12-4,CASSVRGSNTGELFF
TRBJ2-1,TRBV9,CASSVAGGGARNEQFF
TRBJ1-4,TRBV25-1,CASSEFYGQGNEKLFF
TRBJ2-2,TRBV6-1,CASSGGEAGELFF
TRBJ2-1,TRBV7-6,CASSLKRGASSYNQQFF
TRBJ2-3,TRBV7-2,CASSEGSTDTQYF
TRBJ1-5,TRBV20-1,CSARDSQVIDQPQHF
TRBJ1-6,TRBV28,CASLGGLSSYNSPLHF
TRBJ2-4,TRBV7-2,CASSNGGTVGNIQYF
TRBJ1-1,TRBV7-9,CASSLDDSPIVF
TRBJ2-2,TRBV5-1,CASSFWQGASVELFF
TRBJ2-1,TRBV5-5,CASSLKAQQGSYNEQFF
TRBJ1-5,TRBV20-1,CSAVDRAKYSNQPQHF
TRBJ2-3,TRBV4-2,CASSQDLLSGGVGSTDTQYF
TRBJ1-6,TRBV20-1,CSAPPPERGGPGSPLHF
TRBJ1-1,TRBV20-1,CSARERQGPTEAFF
TRBJ2-2,TRBV5-6,CASSSPLRGAGTGELFF
TRBJ2-1,TRBV7-9,CASSLIGDPYNEQFF
TRBJ2-2,TRBV12-3/TRBV12-4,CASNPQGAGELFF
TRBJ2-5,TRBV5-1,CASTLGQGTETQYF
TRBJ1-4,TRBV30,CAWNPGLQVEKLFF
TRBJ2-5,TRBV20-1,CSGRTGLETQYF
TRBJ2-2,TRBV7-2,CASSLMGSGELFF
TRBJ2-3,TRBV29-1,CSVGQGTRDTQYF
TRBJ2-1,TRBV12-3/TRBV12-4,CASSPTSGGRSSYNEQFF
TRBJ2-2,TRBV7-2,CASSLASAWTGELFF
TRBJ1-2,TRBV24-1,CATSDTPDGAGNYGYTF
TRBJ2-7,TRBV27,CASRPDSLVVYEQYF
TRBJ2-3,TRBV4-3,CASSPTGLAGDTDTQYF